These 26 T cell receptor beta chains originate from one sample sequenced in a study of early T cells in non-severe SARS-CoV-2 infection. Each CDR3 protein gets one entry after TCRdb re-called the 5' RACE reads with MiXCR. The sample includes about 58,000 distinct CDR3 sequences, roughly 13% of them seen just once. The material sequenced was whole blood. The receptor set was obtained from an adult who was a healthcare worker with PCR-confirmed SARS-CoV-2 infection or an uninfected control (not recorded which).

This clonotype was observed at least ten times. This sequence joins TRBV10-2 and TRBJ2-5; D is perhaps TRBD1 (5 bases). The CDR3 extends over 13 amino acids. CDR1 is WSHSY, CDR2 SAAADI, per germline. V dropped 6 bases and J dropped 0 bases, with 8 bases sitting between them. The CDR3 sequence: CASRGHYQETQYF. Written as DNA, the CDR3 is TGCGCCAGCAGAGGACACTACCAAGAGACCCAGTACTTC.

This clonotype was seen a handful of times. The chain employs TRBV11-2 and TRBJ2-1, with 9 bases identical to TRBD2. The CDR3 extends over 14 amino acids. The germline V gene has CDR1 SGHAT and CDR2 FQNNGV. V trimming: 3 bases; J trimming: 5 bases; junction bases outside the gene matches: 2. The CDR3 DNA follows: TGTGCCAGCAGCTTTGGCGGGGGGGACAATGAGCAGTTCTTC. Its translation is CASSFGGGDNEQFF. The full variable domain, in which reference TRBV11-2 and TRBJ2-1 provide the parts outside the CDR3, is EAGVAQSPRYKIIEKRQSVAFWCNPISGHATLYWYQQILGQGPKLLIQFQNNGVVDDSQLPKDRFSAERLKGVDSTLKIQPAKLEDSAVYLCASSFGGGDNEQFFGPGTRLTVL.

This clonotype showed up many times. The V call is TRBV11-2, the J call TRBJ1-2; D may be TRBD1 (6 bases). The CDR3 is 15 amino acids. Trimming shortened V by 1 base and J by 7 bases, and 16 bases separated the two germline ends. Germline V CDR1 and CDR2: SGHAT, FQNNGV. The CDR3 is CASSLVRTDLSGYTF. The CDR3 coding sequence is TGTGCCAGCAGCTTAGTGCGGACAGACCTATCTGGCTACACCTTC.

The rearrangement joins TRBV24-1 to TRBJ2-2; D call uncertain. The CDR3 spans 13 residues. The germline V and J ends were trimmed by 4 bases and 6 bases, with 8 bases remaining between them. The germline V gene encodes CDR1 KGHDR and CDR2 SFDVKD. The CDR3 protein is CATSDPDAGELFF. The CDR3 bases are TGTGCCACCAGTGACCCGGATGCCGGGGAGCTGTTTTTT.

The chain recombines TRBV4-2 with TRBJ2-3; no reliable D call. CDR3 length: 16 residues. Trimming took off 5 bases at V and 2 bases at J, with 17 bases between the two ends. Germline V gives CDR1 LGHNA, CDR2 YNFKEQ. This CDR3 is CASSLRISPNTDTQYF. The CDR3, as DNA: TGTGCCAGCAGCTTAAGAATTAGCCCTAACACAGATACGCAGTATTTT.

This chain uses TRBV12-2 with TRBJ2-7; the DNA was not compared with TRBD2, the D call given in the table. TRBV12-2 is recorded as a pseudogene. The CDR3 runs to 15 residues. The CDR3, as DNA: TGTGCAAGTCGCCTCCGAGCGGGGACCCCCTACGAGCAGTACTTC. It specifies CASRLRAGTPYEQYF.

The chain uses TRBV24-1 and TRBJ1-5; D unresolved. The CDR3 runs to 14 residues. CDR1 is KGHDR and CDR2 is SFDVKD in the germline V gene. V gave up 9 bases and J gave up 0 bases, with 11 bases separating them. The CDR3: CATPGRGSNQPQHF. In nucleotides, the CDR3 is TGTGCCACCCCCGGGCGGGGTAGCAATCAGCCCCAGCATTTT.

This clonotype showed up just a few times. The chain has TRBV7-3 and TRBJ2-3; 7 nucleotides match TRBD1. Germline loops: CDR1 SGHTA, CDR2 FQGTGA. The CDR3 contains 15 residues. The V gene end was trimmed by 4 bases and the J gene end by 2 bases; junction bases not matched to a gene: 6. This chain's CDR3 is CASSSGTADTDTQYF. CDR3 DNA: TGTGCCAGCAGCTCCGGGACAGCAGACACAGATACGCAGTATTTT.

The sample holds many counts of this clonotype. Written as DNA, the CDR3 is TGTGCCAGCAGTATAACCATCAGGGGTGAGCAGTTCTTC. Its translation: CASSITIRGEQFF. The genes are TRBV6-5 and TRBJ2-1; TRBD1 is a possible D gene (6 bases). Germline CDR1 MNHEY, CDR2 SVGAGI. CDR3 length: 13 amino acids. Trimming stripped 5 bases from V and 9 bases from J, with 14 bases between.

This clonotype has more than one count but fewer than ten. CDR3 nucleotide sequence: TGCAGTGGGGTAGGCGGGAGGGCCCCCTACGAGCAGTACTTC. This translates into CSGVGGRAPYEQYF. The chain recombines TRBV20-1 with TRBJ2-7; TRBD2 agrees at 9 bases. With V trimmed by 7 bases and J by 2 bases, 9 bases remained unmatched. The CDR3 consists of 14 residues. The germline gives CDR1 DFQATT, CDR2 SNEGSKA (reference sequence).

CDR3 in amino acids: CASGYQQSSNQPQHF. The CDR3 DNA sequence: TGTGCCAGCGGTTACCAGCAATCTAGCAATCAGCCCCAGCATTTT. The chain combines TRBV27 with TRBJ1-5; D uncertain. Per germline, CDR1 MNHEY and CDR2 SMNVEV (reference sequence). V was shortened by 8 bases and J by 0 bases, with 14 bases between the two germline ends. The CDR3 runs 15 residues.

CDR3: CASSRTDFSGANVLTF. The CDR3 DNA reads TGCGCCAGCAGCCGGACGGATTTCTCTGGGGCCAACGTCCTGACTTTC. V usage is TRBV5-1 and J usage is TRBJ2-6, with no clear D. Germline loops: CDR1 SGHRS, CDR2 YFSETQ. Trimming removed 4 bases from V and 0 bases from J, with 11 bases in between. The CDR3 has 16 amino acids.

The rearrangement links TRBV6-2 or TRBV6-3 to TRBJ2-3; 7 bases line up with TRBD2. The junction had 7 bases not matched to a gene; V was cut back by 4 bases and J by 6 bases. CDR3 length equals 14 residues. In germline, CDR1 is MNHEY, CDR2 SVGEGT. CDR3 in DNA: TGTGCCAGCAGTTCAGCTAGCGGAATCGATACGCAGTATTTT. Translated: CASSSASGIDTQYF.

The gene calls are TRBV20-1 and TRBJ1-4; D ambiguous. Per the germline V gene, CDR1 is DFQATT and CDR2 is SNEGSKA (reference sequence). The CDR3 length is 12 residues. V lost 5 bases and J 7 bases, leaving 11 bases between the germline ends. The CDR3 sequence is CSALEPTEKLFF. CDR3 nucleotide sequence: TGCAGTGCTCTAGAGCCCACTGAAAAACTGTTTTTT.

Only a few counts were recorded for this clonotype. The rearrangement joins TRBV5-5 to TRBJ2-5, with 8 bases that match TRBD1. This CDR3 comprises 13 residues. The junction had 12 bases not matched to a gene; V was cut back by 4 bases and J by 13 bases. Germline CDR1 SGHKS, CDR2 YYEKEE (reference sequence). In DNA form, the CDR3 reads TGTGCCAGCAGCATAACTGCGGGACAGGAAGGGTACTTC. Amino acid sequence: CASSITAGQEGYF.

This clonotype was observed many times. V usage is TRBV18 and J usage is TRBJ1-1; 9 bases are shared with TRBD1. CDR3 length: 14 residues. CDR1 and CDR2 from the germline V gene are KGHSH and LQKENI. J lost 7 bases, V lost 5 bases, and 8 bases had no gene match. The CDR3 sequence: CASSTGTGSGEAFF. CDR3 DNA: TGTGCCAGCTCAACGGGGACAGGGTCCGGTGAAGCTTTCTTT.

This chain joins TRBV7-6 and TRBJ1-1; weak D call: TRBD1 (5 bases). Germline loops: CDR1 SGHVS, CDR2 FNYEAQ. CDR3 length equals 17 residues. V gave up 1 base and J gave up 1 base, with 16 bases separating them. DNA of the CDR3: TGTGCCAGCAGCTTAGAGGTTTTCGGGGCCGCGAACACTGAAGCTTTCTTT. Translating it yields CASSLEVFGAANTEAFF. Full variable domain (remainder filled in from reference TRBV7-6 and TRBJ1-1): GAGVSQSPRYKVTKRGQDVALRCDPISGHVSLYWYRQALGQGPEFLTYFNYEAQQDKSGLPNDRFSAERPEGSISTLTIQRTEQRDSAMYRCASSLEVFGAANTEAFFGQGTRLTVV.

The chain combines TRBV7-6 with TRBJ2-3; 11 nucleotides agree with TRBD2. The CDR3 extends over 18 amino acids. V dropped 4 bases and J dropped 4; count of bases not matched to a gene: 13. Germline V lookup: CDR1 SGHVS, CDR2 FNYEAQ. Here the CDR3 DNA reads TGTGCCAGCAGCTCGGGGGTACTAGCGGGAGAGGTATCAGATACGCAGTATTTT. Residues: CASSSGVLAGEVSDTQYF.

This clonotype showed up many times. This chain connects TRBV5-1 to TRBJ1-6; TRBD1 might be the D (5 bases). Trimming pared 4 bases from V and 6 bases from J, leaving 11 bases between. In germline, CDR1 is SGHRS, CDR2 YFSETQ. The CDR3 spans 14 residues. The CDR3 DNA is TGCGCCAGCAGCAAGACAGTGTCTAATTCACCCCTCCACTTT. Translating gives CASSKTVSNSPLHF.

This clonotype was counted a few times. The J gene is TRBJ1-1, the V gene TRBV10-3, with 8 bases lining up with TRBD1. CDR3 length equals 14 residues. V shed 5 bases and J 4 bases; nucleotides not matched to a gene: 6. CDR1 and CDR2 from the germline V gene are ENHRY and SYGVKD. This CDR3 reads CAISKKTGGTEAFF. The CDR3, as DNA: TGTGCCATCAGTAAAAAAACAGGGGGCACTGAAGCTTTCTTT.

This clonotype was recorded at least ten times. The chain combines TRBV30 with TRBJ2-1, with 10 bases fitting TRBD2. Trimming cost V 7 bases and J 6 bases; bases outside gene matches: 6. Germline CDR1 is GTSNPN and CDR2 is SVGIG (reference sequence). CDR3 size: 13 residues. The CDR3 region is CALEREGRNEQFF. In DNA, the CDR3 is TGTGCCTTGGAGCGGGAGGGCCGCAATGAGCAGTTCTTC. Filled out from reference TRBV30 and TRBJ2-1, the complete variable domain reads SQTIHQWPATLVQPVGSPLSLECTVEGTSNPNLYWYRQAAGRGLQLLFYSVGIGQISSEVPQNLSASRPQDRQFILSSKKLLLSDSGFYLCALEREGRNEQFFGPGTRLTVL.

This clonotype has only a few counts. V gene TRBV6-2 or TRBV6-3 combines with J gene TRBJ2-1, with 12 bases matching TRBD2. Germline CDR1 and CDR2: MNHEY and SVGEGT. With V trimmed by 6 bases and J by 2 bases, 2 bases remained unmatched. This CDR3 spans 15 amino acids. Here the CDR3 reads CASRPSGRAYNEQFF. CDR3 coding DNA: TGTGCCAGCAGACCTAGCGGGAGGGCCTACAATGAGCAGTTCTTC.

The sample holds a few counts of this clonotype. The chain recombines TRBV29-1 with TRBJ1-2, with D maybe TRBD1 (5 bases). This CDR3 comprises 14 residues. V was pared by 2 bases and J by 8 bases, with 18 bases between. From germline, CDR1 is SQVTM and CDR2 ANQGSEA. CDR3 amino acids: CSVESGFLPAGYTF. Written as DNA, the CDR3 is TGCAGCGTTGAATCAGGGTTCCTGCCCGCAGGCTACACCTTC.

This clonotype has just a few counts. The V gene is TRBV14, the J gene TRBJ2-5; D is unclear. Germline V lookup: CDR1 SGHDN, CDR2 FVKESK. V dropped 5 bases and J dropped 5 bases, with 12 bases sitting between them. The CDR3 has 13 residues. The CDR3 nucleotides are TGTGCCAGCAGCGGAAGCCTGAAGGAGACCCAGTACTTC. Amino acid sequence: CASSGSLKETQYF.

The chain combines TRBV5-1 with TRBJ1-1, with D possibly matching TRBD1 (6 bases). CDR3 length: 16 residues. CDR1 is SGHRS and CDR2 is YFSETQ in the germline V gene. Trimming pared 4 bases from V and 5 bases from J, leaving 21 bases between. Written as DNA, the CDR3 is TGCGCCAGCAGCCCAATACCCGGGGGGCGAGATACTGAAGCTTTCTTT. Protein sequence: CASSPIPGGRDTEAFF.

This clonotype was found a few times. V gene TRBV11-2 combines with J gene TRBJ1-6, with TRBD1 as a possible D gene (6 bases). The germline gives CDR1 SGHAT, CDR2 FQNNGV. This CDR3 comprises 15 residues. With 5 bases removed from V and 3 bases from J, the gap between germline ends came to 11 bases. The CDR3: CASSPRGGYNSPLHF. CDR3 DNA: TGTGCCAGCAGCCCTAGGGGGGGCTATAATTCACCCCTCCACTTT.